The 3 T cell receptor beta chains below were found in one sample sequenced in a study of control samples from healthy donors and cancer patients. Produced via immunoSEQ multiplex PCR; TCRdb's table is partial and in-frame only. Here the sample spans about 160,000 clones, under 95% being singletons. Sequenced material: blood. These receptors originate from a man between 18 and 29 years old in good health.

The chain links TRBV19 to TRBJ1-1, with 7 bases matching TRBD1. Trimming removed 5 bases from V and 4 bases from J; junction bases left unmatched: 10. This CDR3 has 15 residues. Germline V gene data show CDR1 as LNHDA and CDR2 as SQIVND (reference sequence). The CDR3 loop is CASSPIGGLVTEAFF. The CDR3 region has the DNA TGTGCCAGTAGTCCGATAGGGGGCCTCGTCACTGAAGCTTTCTTT.

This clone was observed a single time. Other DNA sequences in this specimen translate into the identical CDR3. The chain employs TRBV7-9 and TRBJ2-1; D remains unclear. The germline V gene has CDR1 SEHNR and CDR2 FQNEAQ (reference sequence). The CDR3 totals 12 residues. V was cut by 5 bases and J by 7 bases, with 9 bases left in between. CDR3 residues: CASSPTGNEQFF. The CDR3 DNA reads TGTGCCAGCAGCCCAACTGGGAATGAGCAGTTCTTC.

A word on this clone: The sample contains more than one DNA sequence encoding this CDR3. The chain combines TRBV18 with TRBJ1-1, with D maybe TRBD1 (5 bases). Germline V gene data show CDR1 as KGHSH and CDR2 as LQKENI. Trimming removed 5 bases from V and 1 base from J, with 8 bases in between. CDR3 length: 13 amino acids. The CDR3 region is CASSGAANTEAFF. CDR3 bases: TGTGCCAGCTCAGGGGCCGCGAACACTGAAGCTTTCTTT.